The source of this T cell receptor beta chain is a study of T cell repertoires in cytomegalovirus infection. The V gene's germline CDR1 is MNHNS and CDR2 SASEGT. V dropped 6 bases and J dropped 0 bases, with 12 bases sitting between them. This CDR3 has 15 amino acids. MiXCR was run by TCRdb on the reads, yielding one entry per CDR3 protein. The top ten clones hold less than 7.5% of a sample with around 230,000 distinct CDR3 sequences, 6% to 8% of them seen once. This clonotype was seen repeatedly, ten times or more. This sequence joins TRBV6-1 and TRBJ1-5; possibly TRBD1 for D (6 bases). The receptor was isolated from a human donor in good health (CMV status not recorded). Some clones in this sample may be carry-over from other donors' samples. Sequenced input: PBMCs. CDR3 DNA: TGTGCCAGCAGCGATACAGGGCTTAGCAATCAGCCCCAGCATTTT. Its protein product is CASSDTGLSNQPQHF.